This T cell receptor beta chain comes out of a study of cytomegalovirus exposure and HLA in healthy donors. Primers: 60 Vbeta forward and 13 Jbeta reverse. Clones were read by immunoSEQ multiplex PCR, and TCRdb kept only the in-frame ones, dropping some. Here the sample spans about 160,000 clones, over 60% being singletons. Trimming took 0 bases from V and 0 from J, leaving 9 bases between them. Germline values: CDR1 SGHDN, CDR2 FVKESK. CDR3 length: 16 amino acids. Note on this clone: Its antigen is not identified.

Findings and limits, study-wide: Available immune exposure information covered CMV serostatus only. It was confirmed in vitro that a few of the CMV-associated chains were specific for CMV antigens. HLA alleles showed associations with fewer than 20,000 TCR beta sequences in a later analysis, at a 0.05 false discovery rate. Later on, a genetic analysis was performed. It linked a missense variant in DCLRE1C with V- and J-gene trimming of TCR beta.

The material sequenced was PBMCs. V usage is TRBV14 and J usage is TRBJ2-1; the D is unclear. This clonotype originated in a woman in her thirties or forties in good health and CMV-seronegative. DNA for the CDR3: TGTGCCAGCAGCCAAGATTCCCATCCCTCCTACAATGAGCAGTTCTTC. Translating it yields CASSQDSHPSYNEQFF.